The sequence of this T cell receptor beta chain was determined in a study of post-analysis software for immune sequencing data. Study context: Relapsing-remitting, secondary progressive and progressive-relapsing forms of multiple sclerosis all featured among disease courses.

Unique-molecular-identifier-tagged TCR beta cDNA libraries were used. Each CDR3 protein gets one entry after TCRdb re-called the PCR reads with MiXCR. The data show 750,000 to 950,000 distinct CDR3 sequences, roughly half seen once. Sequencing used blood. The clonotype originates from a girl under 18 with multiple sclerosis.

The CDR3 sequence is CASSSPTLGRHNEQFF. In DNA form, the CDR3 reads TGTGCCAGCAGTTCCCCAACGTTGGGGAGACACAATGAGCAGTTCTTC. The chain joins TRBV6-5 to TRBJ2-1, with TRBD2 as a possible D gene (5 bases). Deletions cut 4 bases from V and 5 bases from J, with 18 bases between. Germline V CDR1 and CDR2: MNHEY, SVGAGI. The CDR3 is made up of 16 amino acids.